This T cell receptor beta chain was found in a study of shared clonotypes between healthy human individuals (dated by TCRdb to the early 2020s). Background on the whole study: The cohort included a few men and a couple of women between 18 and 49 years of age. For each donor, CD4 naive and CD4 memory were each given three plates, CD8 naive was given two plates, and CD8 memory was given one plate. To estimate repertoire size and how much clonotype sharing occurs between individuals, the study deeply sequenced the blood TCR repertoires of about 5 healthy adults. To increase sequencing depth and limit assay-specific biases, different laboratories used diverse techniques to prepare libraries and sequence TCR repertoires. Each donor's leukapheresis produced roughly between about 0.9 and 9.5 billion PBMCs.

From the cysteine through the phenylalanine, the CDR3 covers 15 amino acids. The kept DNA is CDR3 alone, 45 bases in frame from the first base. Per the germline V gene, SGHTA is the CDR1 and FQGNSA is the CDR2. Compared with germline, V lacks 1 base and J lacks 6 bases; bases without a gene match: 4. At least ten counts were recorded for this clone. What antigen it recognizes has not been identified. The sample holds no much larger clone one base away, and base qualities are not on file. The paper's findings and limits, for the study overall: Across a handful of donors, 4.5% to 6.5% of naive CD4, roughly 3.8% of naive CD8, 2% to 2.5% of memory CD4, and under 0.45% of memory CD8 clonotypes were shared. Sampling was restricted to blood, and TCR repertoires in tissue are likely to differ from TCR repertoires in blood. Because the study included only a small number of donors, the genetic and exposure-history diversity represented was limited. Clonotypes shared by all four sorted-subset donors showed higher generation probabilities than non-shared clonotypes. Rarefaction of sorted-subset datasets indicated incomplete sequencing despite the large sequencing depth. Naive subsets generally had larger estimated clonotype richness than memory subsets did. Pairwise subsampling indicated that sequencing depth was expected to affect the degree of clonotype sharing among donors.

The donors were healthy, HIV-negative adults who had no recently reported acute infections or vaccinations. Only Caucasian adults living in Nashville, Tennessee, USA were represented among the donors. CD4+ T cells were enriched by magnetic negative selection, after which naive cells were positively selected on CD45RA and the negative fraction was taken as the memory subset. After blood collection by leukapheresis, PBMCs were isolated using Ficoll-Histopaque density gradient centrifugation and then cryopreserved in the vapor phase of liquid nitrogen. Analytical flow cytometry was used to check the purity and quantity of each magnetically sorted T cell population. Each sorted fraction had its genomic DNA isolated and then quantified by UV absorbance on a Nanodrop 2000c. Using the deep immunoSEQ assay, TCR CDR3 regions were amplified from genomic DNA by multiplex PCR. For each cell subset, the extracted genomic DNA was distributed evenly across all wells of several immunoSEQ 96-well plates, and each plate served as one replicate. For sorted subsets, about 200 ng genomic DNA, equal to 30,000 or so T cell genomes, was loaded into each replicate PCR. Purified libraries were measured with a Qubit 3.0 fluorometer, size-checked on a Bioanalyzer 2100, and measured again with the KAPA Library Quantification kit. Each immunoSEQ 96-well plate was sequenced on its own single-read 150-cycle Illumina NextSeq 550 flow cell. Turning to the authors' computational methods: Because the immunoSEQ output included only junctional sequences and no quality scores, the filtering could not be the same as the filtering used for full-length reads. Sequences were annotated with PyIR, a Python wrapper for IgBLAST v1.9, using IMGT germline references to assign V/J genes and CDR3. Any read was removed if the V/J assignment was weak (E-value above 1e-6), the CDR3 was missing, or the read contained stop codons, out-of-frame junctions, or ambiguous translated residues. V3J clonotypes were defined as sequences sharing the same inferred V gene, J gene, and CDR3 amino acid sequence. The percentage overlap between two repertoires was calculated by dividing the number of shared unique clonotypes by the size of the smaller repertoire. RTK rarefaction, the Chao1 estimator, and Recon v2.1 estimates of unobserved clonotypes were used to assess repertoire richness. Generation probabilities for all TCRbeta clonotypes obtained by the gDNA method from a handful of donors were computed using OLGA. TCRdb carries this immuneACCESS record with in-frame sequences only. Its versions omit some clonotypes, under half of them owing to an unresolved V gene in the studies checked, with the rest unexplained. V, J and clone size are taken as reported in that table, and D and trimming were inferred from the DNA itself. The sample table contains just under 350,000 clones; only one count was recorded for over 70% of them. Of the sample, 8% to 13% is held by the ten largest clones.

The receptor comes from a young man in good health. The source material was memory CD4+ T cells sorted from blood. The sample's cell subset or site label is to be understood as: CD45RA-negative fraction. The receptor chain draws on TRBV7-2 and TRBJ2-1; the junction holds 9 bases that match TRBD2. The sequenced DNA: TGTGCCAGCAGCTTAGGAGCGGGAGGTTTCAATGAGCAGTTCTTC. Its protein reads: CASSLGAGGFNEQFF. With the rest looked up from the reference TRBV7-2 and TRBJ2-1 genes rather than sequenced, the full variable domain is GAGVSQSPSNKVTEKGKDVELRCDPISGHTALYWYRQSLGQGLEFLIYFQGNSAPDKSGLPSDRFSAERTGGSVSTLTIQRTQQEDSAVYLCASSLGAGGFNEQFFGPGTRLTVL.